Each of the 12 T cell receptor beta chains below was sequenced from the same sample in a study of T-cell memory formation after mild COVID-19. Via MiXCR, TCRdb re-called the 5' RACE reads, giving one row per CDR3 protein. This sample has under 550,000 distinct CDR3 sequences; under 20% occur once, and the top ten carry around a fifth. The material sequenced was PBMCs or a T cell subset sorted from them (not recorded which). Source of these receptors: a man aged 18 to 30 who had mild COVID-19 (a few samples of this study predate the infection). Cell type and time point are not known.

This clonotype has only a few counts. The genes are TRBV29-1 and TRBJ2-5; the D gene could be TRBD1 or TRBD2 (5 bases each). The V end lost 4 bases, the J end lost 2 bases, and 14 bases lay between the germline ends. This CDR3 has 14 residues. Germline V gives CDR1 SQVTM, CDR2 ANQGSEA. The CDR3 nucleotides are TGCAGCGTTGTAGAGGGGCGTCGTCAAGAGACCCAGTACTTC. It translates to CSVVEGRRQETQYF.

The chain carries TRBV7-8 and TRBJ1-2; weak D call: TRBD1 (6 bases). The CDR3 contains 12 residues. V lost 3 bases and J 7 bases, leaving 9 bases between the germline ends. Per germline, CDR1 SGHVS and CDR2 FQNEAQ. In nucleotides, the CDR3 is TGTGCCAGCAGCTTCCTAGGGGGTGGCTACACCTTC. It is translated as CASSFLGGGYTF.

This clonotype was seen only a few times. The rearrangement uses TRBV6-5 and TRBJ2-7; D remains ambiguous. The CDR3 covers 12 residues. Deletions cut 7 bases from V and 7 bases from J, with 14 bases between. Germline assignment: CDR1 MNHEY and CDR2 SVGAGI. CDR3 in DNA: TGTGCCAGCACCAATTGGGCCAATGAGCAGTACTTC. It encodes CASTNWANEQYF.

This clonotype was seen many times. The CDR3 DNA sequence: TGTGCCAGCAGCAGACAGGTTGTGGGCACTGAAGCTTTCTTT. Encoded protein: CASSRQVVGTEAFF. The chain uses TRBV11-1 and TRBJ1-1, with D possibly being TRBD1 (6 bases). V was trimmed by 5 bases and J by 4 bases, leaving 14 bases between them. Germline loops: CDR1 SGHAT, CDR2 FQDESV (reference sequence). The CDR3 covers 14 residues. The whole variable domain, remainder taken from reference TRBV11-1 and TRBJ1-1, is EAEVAQSPRYKITEKSQAVAFWCDPISGHATLYWYRQILGQGPELLVQFQDESVVDDSQLPKDRFSAERLKGVDSTLKIQPAELGDSAMYLCASSRQVVGTEAFFGQGTRLTVV.

To note about this clonotype: Germline and junction disagree at one end, which may indicate a read error. The gene calls are TRBV7-7 and TRBJ1-3; a possible D gene is TRBD1 (6 bases). The germline V gene has CDR1 SSHAT and CDR2 FNYEAQ (reference sequence). The CDR3 consists of 18 residues. This chain's CDR3 is CASSETNSRGTSGNTIYF. The DNA for the CDR3 is TGTGCTAGCAGCGAAACCAATTCCAGGGGAACTTCTGGAAACACCATATATTTT.

This clonotype has just a few counts. The V call is TRBV5-1, the J call TRBJ2-3; 9 nucleotides line up with TRBD2. The germline V gene has CDR1 SGHRS and CDR2 YFSETQ. CDR3 length equals 17 residues. Trimming cost V 4 bases and J 8 bases; bases outside gene matches: 17. DNA of the CDR3: TGCGCCAGCAGCCTATACCCCGCGGGGGGGCCGTCAGGTACGCAGTATTTT. Protein sequence: CASSLYPAGGPSGTQYF.

The sample holds a few counts of this clonotype. This chain connects TRBV6-6 to TRBJ2-5; D might be TRBD1 (5 bases). The CDR3 runs to 15 residues. Germline V gene sequence: CDR1 MNHNY, CDR2 SVGAGI (reference sequence). V lost 3 bases and J lost 7, with 18 bases in between. CDR3 loop: CASSYQDTRAGTQYF. CDR3 nucleotide sequence: TGTGCCAGCAGTTATCAGGACACGCGAGCCGGGACCCAGTACTTC.

This clonotype has a handful of counts. The chain combines TRBV7-9 with TRBJ2-3, with 9 bases identical to TRBD2. This CDR3 is built from 16 residues. Looked up from germline, CDR1 is SEHNR and CDR2 is FQNEAQ (reference sequence). V shed 3 bases and J 0 bases; nucleotides not matched to a gene: 4. The CDR3 DNA reads TGTGCCAGCAGCTTTAGCGGGGGAACTAGCACAGATACGCAGTATTTT. This translates into CASSFSGGTSTDTQYF.

This clonotype was seen a handful of times. The chain uses TRBV6-2 or TRBV6-3 and TRBJ2-5, with a tentative D call TRBD1 (5 bases). The CDR3 length is 13 residues. The germline V gene encodes CDR1 MNHEY and CDR2 SVGEGT. Trimming removed 0 bases from V and 4 bases from J, with 6 bases in between. The chain's CDR3 is CASSYSDTETQYF. The CDR3 nucleotides read TGTGCCAGCAGTTACTCGGACACAGAGACCCAGTACTTC.

In this sample, this clonotype turned up a few times. The chain is built from TRBV4-1 and TRBJ2-3, with 7 bases aligning to TRBD2. The CDR3 covers 18 residues. Trimming cost V 4 bases and J 1 base; bases outside gene matches: 14. Germline assignment: CDR1 MGHRA and CDR2 YSYEKL. This CDR3 reads CASSPYGSRRGGTDTQYF. In nucleotides, the CDR3 is TGCGCCAGCAGCCCCTACGGTTCTAGACGGGGGGGCACAGATACGCAGTATTTT.

This clonotype was seen a few times. CDR3 in amino acids: CASSQQGALNQPQHF. In DNA form, the CDR3 reads TGCGCCAGCAGCCAACAGGGGGCCCTAAATCAGCCCCAGCATTTT. V usage is TRBV4-1 and J usage is TRBJ1-5; TRBD1 aligns across 8 bases. CDR3 length equals 15 residues. After removal of 2 bases from V and 4 bases from J, the junction contained 4 bases not matched to a gene. Germline values: CDR1 MGHRA, CDR2 YSYEKL.

This clonotype was seen a few times. V is TRBV5-1 and J is TRBJ2-5, with D perhaps assigned TRBD1 or TRBD2 (5 bases each). Germline CDR1 is SGHRS and CDR2 is YFSETQ. There are 17 residues in the CDR3. Trimming stripped 0 bases from V and 2 bases from J, with 17 bases between. Written as DNA, the CDR3 is TGCGCCAGCAGCTTGGCGACCGGGGCAGCGGTTCAAGAGACCCAGTACTTC. It translates to CASSLATGAAVQETQYF.